This T cell receptor (beta chain) was documented in a study of T-cell memory formation after mild COVID-19. On the study more broadly: The two donors had largely donor-specific TCR clusters.

Points from the study as a whole: Pre-infection memory already had some responding clones, implying cross-reactive memory joined. Day 15 to 85 contracting clones showed balanced CD4/CD8; day 15 to 37 expanders favored CD4+. Clones which contracted sat mainly in CM and EM if CD4+, and in EMRA if CD8+.

The V gene lost 2 bases and the J gene lost 6 bases, with 9 bases spanning the gap. From germline, CDR1 is SGHRS and CDR2 YFSETQ. This CDR3 has 13 amino acids. TCRdb re-derived calls from the 5' RACE reads in MiXCR, one entry per CDR3 protein. The sample shows 270,000 or so distinct CDR3 sequences, 15% to 20% of them seen only once. This clonotype was seen only a few times. Its antigen is not identified. Sequencing input: PBMCs or a T cell subset sorted from them (not recorded which). The chain recombines TRBV5-1 with TRBJ2-1, with D hard to call. The sequence came from a man younger than 30 who had mild COVID-19 (a few samples of this study predate the infection). Cell type and time point are not known. CDR3 bases: TGCGCCAGCAGCTTAGGACCCCCCAATGAGCAGTTCTTC. Its protein is CASSLGPPNEQFF.